The rows below give T cell receptor beta chains drawn from one sample of a study of cytomegalovirus exposure and HLA in healthy donors. The protocol was immunoSEQ multiplex PCR, while the TCRdb copy is restricted to in-frame clones and leaves out a portion. The table includes 150,000 to 200,000 clones, roughly 83% detected once. Sequencing used PBMCs. Every receptor here comes from a male donor in good health and CMV-seropositive. CDR3s include the opening cysteine and the closing phenylalanine or tryptophan. Each record gives: CDR3 length, V gene, clone size, CDR3 protein. Expanded clones get a size class; other rows say once, few or many, or leave the size out.

15 TRBV5-1 . CASSSGTGGTGELFF
14 TRBV7-2 . CASSHPEGEETQYF
13 TRBV10-3 . CVIQGTSSDEQYF
20 TRBV27 . CASSLIPPAAVSGYSYEQYF
15 TRBV13 . CASSSMGGRGYEQYF
15 TRBV28 . CASSLRSGSRNEQYF
15 TRBV6-4 . CASSDAGGYNSPLHF
12 TRBV4-3 . CASSQDRGSQYF
14 TRBV25-1 . CASSRTSDYNEQFF
14 TRBV6-6 . CASSYADGRGEQYF
17 TRBV7-9 . CSSSLFRDIYMNTEAFF
14 TRBV5-1 once CASSSTRQGNGYTF
17 TRBV19 . CASSIDSGVTGANVLTF
14 TRBV29-1 . CSVAERSSYNEQFF
13 TRBV7-2 . CASSLGGRDEQFF
15 TRBV9 . CASSQGATPPGELFF
15 TRBV7-6 few CASSSTGTGGNEQFF
12 TRBV11-2 few CASTPDRYGYTF
11 TRBV19 . CASSHLDRPYF
10 TRBV30 . CGTGDIEQYF
16 TRBV28 once CASSAPGTGAARGYTF
18 TRBV7-6 . CASSLVGGSGRSGDTQYF
15 TRBV9 . CASSVQGWGSYEQYF
13 TRBV25-1 . CASSYRDRGKLFF
15 TRBV7-2 . CASSFGSGLGGEQYF
13 TRBV7-9 few CASSLASTGIQYF
15 TRBV13 . CASSHGTPSSYEQYF
16 TRBV5-1 . CASSPGTGGFNQPQHF
15 TRBV13 . CASSLEGPRGREQYF
15 TRBV5-4 . CASSFPSGAGNTIYF
16 TRBV9 . CASSVAGSGIYNEQFF
15 TRBV5-6 few CASSSLAGVQNEQFF
17 TRBV19 few CASSNSVAGTSSYEQYF
13 TRBV4-3 . CASSLEGVRGQFF
15 TRBV18 . CASSPRTGGGDEQYF
13 TRBV4-1 . CASSHLTTGELFF
15 TRBV16 . CASSQNLQGDTEAFF
12 TRBV5-4 . CASSSTGHGYTF
14 TRBV2 . CASSQTSVVNEQFF
15 TRBV7-9 . CASSSSGRGADTQYF